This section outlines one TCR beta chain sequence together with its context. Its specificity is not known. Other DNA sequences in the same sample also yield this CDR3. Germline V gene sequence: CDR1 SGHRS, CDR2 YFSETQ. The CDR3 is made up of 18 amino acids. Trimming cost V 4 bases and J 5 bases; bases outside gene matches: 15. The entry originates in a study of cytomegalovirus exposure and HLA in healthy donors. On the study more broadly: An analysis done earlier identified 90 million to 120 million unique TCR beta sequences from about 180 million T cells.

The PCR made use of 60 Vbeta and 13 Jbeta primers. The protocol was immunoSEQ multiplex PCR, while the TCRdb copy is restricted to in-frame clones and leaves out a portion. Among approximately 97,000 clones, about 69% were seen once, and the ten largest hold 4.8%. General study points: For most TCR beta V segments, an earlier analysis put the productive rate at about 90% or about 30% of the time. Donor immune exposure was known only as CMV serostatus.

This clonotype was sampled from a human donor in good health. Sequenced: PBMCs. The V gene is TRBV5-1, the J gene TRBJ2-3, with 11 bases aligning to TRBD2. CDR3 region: CASSLTGLAGFRRDTQYF. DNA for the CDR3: TGCGCCAGCAGCCTTACAGGACTAGCGGGTTTTCGGCGAGATACGCAGTATTTT.